These T cell receptor beta chains were read from a single sample in a study of blood T cell repertoires in COVID-19. Measured with immunoSEQ multiplex PCR; TCRdb has only the in-frame clones, and not every one. The data show fewer than 250,000 clones, approximately 80% seen once. The material sequenced was peripheral blood. The receptors come from a man between 60 and 75 years old with COVID-19, enrolled during active disease. CDR3s include the opening cysteine and the closing phenylalanine or tryptophan. Each record gives: V gene, clone size, J gene, D gene, CDR3 DNA, CDR3 protein. D genes are given only for firm matches. Not all rows give a size; the values are once, few, many and, for expanded clones, a class.

V gene: TRBV12-5; clone size: .; J gene: TRBJ1-2; D gene: .; CDR3 DNA: TGTGCTAGTGGTGAAACAGGGTCTGACCTACGCCGCTATGGCTACACCTTC; CDR3 protein: CASGETGSDLRRYGYTF
V gene: TRBV7-2; clone size: .; J gene: TRBJ2-2; D gene: TRBD2; CDR3 DNA: TGTGCCAGCAGCCCGAAGGGACTAGCGGGTACTAACACCGGGGAGCTGTTTTTT; CDR3 protein: CASSPKGLAGTNTGELFF
V gene: TRBV19; clone size: .; J gene: TRBJ1-1; D gene: TRBD1; CDR3 DNA: TGTGCCAGTAGTCCACAGGGGGCGGGAACTGAAGCTTTCTTT; CDR3 protein: CASSPQGAGTEAFF
V gene: TRBV6-1; clone size: .; J gene: TRBJ1-1; D gene: .; CDR3 DNA: TGTGCCAGCAGTCTCGGAGAGGGTGCTGAAGCTTTCTTT; CDR3 protein: CASSLGEGAEAFF
V gene: TRBV18; clone size: .; J gene: TRBJ1-1; D gene: TRBD1; CDR3 DNA: TGTGCCAGCTCACCTGTGGCCCGGTTGGGCAGGGGGATATCGGACACTGAAGCTTTCTTT; CDR3 protein: CASSPVARLGRGISDTEAFF
V gene: TRBV30; clone size: .; J gene: TRBJ1-2; D gene: .; CDR3 DNA: TGTGCCTGGAGAGGGAGGGGGGGACGTAACTATGGCTACACCTTC; CDR3 protein: CAWRGRGGRNYGYTF
V gene: TRBV7-2; clone size: .; J gene: TRBJ2-3; D gene: .; CDR3 DNA: TGTGCCAGCAGCTTAACGCGGGCCTCCACAGATACGCAGTATTTT; CDR3 protein: CASSLTRASTDTQYF
V gene: TRBV7-9; clone size: few; J gene: TRBJ1-1; D gene: TRBD1; CDR3 DNA: TGTGCCAGCAGTTATGGACAGGGGCAGGAAGCTTTCTTT; CDR3 protein: CASSYGQGQEAFF
V gene: TRBV7-3; clone size: once; J gene: TRBJ2-7; D gene: .; CDR3 DNA: TGTGCCAGCAGCCAGGGGGGCAGGGATCGCTACGAGCAGTACTTC; CDR3 protein: CASSQGGRDRYEQYF
V gene: TRBV7-9; clone size: .; J gene: TRBJ1-6; D gene: .; CDR3 DNA: TGTGCCAGCAGCTTGAGAGAAGAACGTTCACCCCTCCACTTT; CDR3 protein: CASSLREERSPLHF
V gene: TRBV10-3; clone size: .; J gene: TRBJ1-5; D gene: .; CDR3 DNA: TGTGCCACCCAGCGGAACGTCGAAGGCAATCAGCCCCAGCATTTT; CDR3 protein: CATQRNVEGNQPQHF
V gene: TRBV27; clone size: .; J gene: TRBJ2-1; D gene: .; CDR3 DNA: TGTGCCAGCAATCGAGGCGGGGAGCAGTTCTTC; CDR3 protein: CASNRGGEQFF
V gene: TRBV14; clone size: .; J gene: TRBJ2-6; D gene: .; CDR3 DNA: TGTGCCAGCAGCCAAGACGCCGGGGCTGGGGCCAACGTCCTGACTTTC; CDR3 protein: CASSQDAGAGANVLTF
V gene: TRBV7-9; clone size: few; J gene: TRBJ1-3; D gene: .; CDR3 DNA: TGTGCCAGCAGCTTAGCCGGGGGCTCTGGAAACACCATATATTTT; CDR3 protein: CASSLAGGSGNTIYF
V gene: TRBV3-1/TRBV3-2; clone size: .; J gene: TRBJ1-2; D gene: .; CDR3 DNA: TGTGCCAGCAGCCAAGAACGGTTTGGCTACACCTTC; CDR3 protein: CASSQERFGYTF
V gene: TRBV19; clone size: .; J gene: TRBJ2-5; D gene: .; CDR3 DNA: TGTGCCAGTAGTAGGACAGCCCCTGGATTTGAGACCCAGTACTTC; CDR3 protein: CASSRTAPGFETQYF
V gene: TRBV2; clone size: .; J gene: TRBJ2-7; D gene: .; CDR3 DNA: TGTGCCAGCACCGAACAGGGCTACGAGCAGTACTTC; CDR3 protein: CASTEQGYEQYF
V gene: TRBV3-1/TRBV3-2; clone size: .; J gene: TRBJ1-2; D gene: .; CDR3 DNA: TGTGCCAGCAGCCTCGTCGGGAGCGATGGCTACACCTTC; CDR3 protein: CASSLVGSDGYTF
V gene: TRBV15; clone size: .; J gene: TRBJ1-1; D gene: TRBD1; CDR3 DNA: TGTGCCACCAGCAGACCAACCGGGACAGGGCGGACTGAAGCTTTCTTT; CDR3 protein: CATSRPTGTGRTEAFF
V gene: TRBV19; clone size: .; J gene: TRBJ2-3; D gene: TRBD1; CDR3 DNA: TGTGCCAGTAGTGGCGGGACAGGGAAGGGCACAGATACGCAGTATTTT; CDR3 protein: CASSGGTGKGTDTQYF
V gene: TRBV30; clone size: .; J gene: TRBJ1-5; D gene: .; CDR3 DNA: TGTGCCTGGAGTGTAGCTTGGGGAGGTCGGCAGCCCCAGCATTTT; CDR3 protein: CAWSVAWGGRQPQHF
V gene: TRBV12-5; clone size: once; J gene: TRBJ2-1; D gene: .; CDR3 DNA: TGTGCTAGTGGTTTGGTACTAAGCGGTTCCTACAATGAGCAGTTCTTC; CDR3 protein: CASGLVLSGSYNEQFF
V gene: TRBV25-1; clone size: few; J gene: TRBJ2-7; D gene: .; CDR3 DNA: TGTGCCAGCAGTGAATGGGGAGGTATTAGTGCGGGCGAGCAGTACTTC; CDR3 protein: CASSEWGGISAGEQYF
V gene: TRBV28; clone size: .; J gene: TRBJ2-3; D gene: TRBD2; CDR3 DNA: TGTGCCAGCAGTCCCGCTAGCGGGATTGGAGATACGCAGTATTTT; CDR3 protein: CASSPASGIGDTQYF
V gene: TRBV25-1; clone size: .; J gene: TRBJ1-2; D gene: TRBD1; CDR3 DNA: TGTGCCAGCAGTGAATTCGGGACAGCCTATGGCTACACCTTC; CDR3 protein: CASSEFGTAYGYTF
V gene: TRBV20-1; clone size: .; J gene: TRBJ1-2; D gene: .; CDR3 DNA: TGCAGTGCTAGAGACGAGATTGGCTACACCTTC; CDR3 protein: CSARDEIGYTF
V gene: TRBV4-1; clone size: .; J gene: TRBJ2-2; D gene: TRBD1; CDR3 DNA: TGCGCCAGCAGCCAAGATAGGGGTGTGGGCAGGGGGCGCGTGTACACCGGGGAGCTGTTTTTT; CDR3 protein: CASSQDRGVGRGRVYTGELFF
V gene: TRBV6-1; clone size: .; J gene: TRBJ1-3; D gene: TRBD1; CDR3 DNA: TGTGCCAGCAGTGGGGGGACAGGTCCAAGCTCTGGAAACACCATATATTTT; CDR3 protein: CASSGGTGPSSGNTIYF
V gene: TRBV19; clone size: .; J gene: TRBJ2-3; D gene: .; CDR3 DNA: TGTGCCCCCAGGGGGGCCTCAGATACGCAGTATTTT; CDR3 protein: CAPRGASDTQYF
V gene: TRBV18; clone size: once; J gene: TRBJ1-2; D gene: .; CDR3 DNA: TGTGCCAGCTCACCACCGGCTGGGGGCTTACGGGGCTACACCTTC; CDR3 protein: CASSPPAGGLRGYTF
V gene: TRBV14; clone size: once; J gene: TRBJ2-1; D gene: .; CDR3 DNA: TGTGCCAGCAGTGAGGGGGGGTCCTACAATGAGCAGTTCTTC; CDR3 protein: CASSEGGSYNEQFF
V gene: TRBV30; clone size: .; J gene: TRBJ2-2; D gene: .; CDR3 DNA: TGTGCCTGGGCGGGTCTCACCGGGGAGCTGTTTTTT; CDR3 protein: CAWAGLTGELFF
V gene: TRBV3-1/TRBV3-2; clone size: once; J gene: TRBJ2-5; D gene: TRBD2; CDR3 DNA: TGTGCCAGCAGCCAAACACCTCGACTAGCGGGAGAGACCCAGTACTTC; CDR3 protein: CASSQTPRLAGETQYF
V gene: TRBV5-1; clone size: .; J gene: TRBJ1-2; D gene: .; CDR3 DNA: TGCGCCAGCAGCTTGGACTCCCAGGCAGCTAACTATGGCTACACCTTC; CDR3 protein: CASSLDSQAANYGYTF
V gene: TRBV27; clone size: .; J gene: TRBJ1-2; D gene: .; CDR3 DNA: TGTGCCAGCAGTTTATCCGCCCCCCCTTTCGGTGGCTACACCTTC; CDR3 protein: CASSLSAPPFGGYTF
V gene: TRBV11-2; clone size: .; J gene: TRBJ1-1; D gene: .; CDR3 DNA: TGTGCCAGCAGCTTAGATTTACGAGCGACTGAAGCTTTCTTT; CDR3 protein: CASSLDLRATEAFF
V gene: TRBV7-9; clone size: .; J gene: TRBJ1-2; D gene: TRBD1; CDR3 DNA: TGTGCCAGCAGCTTACGACAGGGGGTCAATGGCTACACCTTC; CDR3 protein: CASSLRQGVNGYTF
V gene: TRBV30; clone size: once; J gene: TRBJ2-5; D gene: TRBD1; CDR3 DNA: TGTGCCTGGACAGGGGGCTTCGGGGAGACCCAGTACTTC; CDR3 protein: CAWTGGFGETQYF
V gene: TRBV18; clone size: .; J gene: TRBJ2-7; D gene: .; CDR3 DNA: TGTGCCAGCTCACCTTCAGGAGGGCCCGAGCAGTACTTC; CDR3 protein: CASSPSGGPEQYF
V gene: TRBV28; clone size: .; J gene: TRBJ1-6; D gene: TRBD1; CDR3 DNA: TGTGCCAGCAGCGGACAGGGAGGATCACCCCTCCACTTT; CDR3 protein: CASSGQGGSPLHF
V gene: TRBV7-9; clone size: .; J gene: TRBJ2-4; D gene: .; CDR3 DNA: TGTGCCAGCAGCTTATTGGCAGGGCCAGTCAAAAACATTCAGTACTTC; CDR3 protein: CASSLLAGPVKNIQYF
V gene: TRBV5-1; clone size: .; J gene: TRBJ1-2; D gene: TRBD1; CDR3 DNA: TGCGCCAGCAGCCCAGGGGGCGGAAACTATGGCTACACCTTC; CDR3 protein: CASSPGGGNYGYTF
V gene: TRBV18; clone size: .; J gene: TRBJ1-4; D gene: .; CDR3 DNA: TGTGCCAGCTCACGTCAGAGCGCCGTAGAAAAACTGTTTTTT; CDR3 protein: CASSRQSAVEKLFF
V gene: TRBV6-6; clone size: .; J gene: TRBJ1-4; D gene: .; CDR3 DNA: TGTGCCAGCAGTTATACGGGAACTAATGAAAAACTGTTTTTT; CDR3 protein: CASSYTGTNEKLFF
V gene: TRBV9; clone size: .; J gene: TRBJ1-2; D gene: TRBD1; CDR3 DNA: TGTGCCAGCGGAGACCCGACCGACAGGGGCCAACCATATGGCTACACCTTC; CDR3 protein: CASGDPTDRGQPYGYTF
V gene: TRBV14; clone size: .; J gene: TRBJ1-1; D gene: .; CDR3 DNA: TGTGCCAGCAGCCAAGATATCGGGGGATACGCCACTGAAGCTTTCTTT; CDR3 protein: CASSQDIGGYATEAFF